This T cell receptor (beta chain) was recovered during a study of blood T cells in healthy people across ages. Across the study: About one barcoded beta molecule per two T cells came from capture by template switching.

Turning to this clonotype: A much larger clone lies a single base off, so this may be a read error.

There were healthy Caucasian individuals from Russia, aged about 6 to 95, serving as donors. Primers used in a second PCR of roughly 6 to 11 cycles were a sample-barcoded 5' primer and a J-beta primer mix. TCRdb analysed the 5' RACE reads with MiXCR anew, one entry per CDR3 protein. The repertoire has around 1.5 million distinct CDR3 sequences, almost 35% of them found once; the top ten carry approximately 11%. This CDR3 is 14 amino acids long. V lost 0 bases and J 7 bases, leaving 14 bases between the germline ends. Germline CDR1 reads SGHRS; CDR2 reads YFSETQ. V usage is TRBV5-1 and J usage is TRBJ2-7, with D tentatively TRBD1 (5 bases). The receptor was isolated from a woman under 40 in good health. The sample consisted of blood. The CDR3 sequence: CASSLALTGREQYF. As DNA, the CDR3 is TGCGCCAGCAGCTTGGCCCTAACAGGACGGGAGCAGTACTTC.